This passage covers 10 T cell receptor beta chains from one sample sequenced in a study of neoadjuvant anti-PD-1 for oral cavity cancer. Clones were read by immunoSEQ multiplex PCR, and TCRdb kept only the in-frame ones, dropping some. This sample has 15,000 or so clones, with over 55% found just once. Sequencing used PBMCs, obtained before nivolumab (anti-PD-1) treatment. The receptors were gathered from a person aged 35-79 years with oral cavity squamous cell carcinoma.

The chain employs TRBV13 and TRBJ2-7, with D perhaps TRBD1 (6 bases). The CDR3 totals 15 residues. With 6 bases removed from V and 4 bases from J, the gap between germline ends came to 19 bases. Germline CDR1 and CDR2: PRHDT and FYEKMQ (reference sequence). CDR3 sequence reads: CASSRWDIERYEQYF. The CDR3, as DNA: TGTGCCAGCAGTCGCTGGGACATCGAAAGGTACGAGCAGTACTTC.

CDR3 sequence reads: CASSPDRVNYNEQFF. The CDR3 nucleotides are TGTGCCAGCAGCCCAGACAGGGTTAACTACAATGAGCAGTTCTTC. This chain connects TRBV7-3 to TRBJ2-1; 7 bases align to TRBD1. Trimming removed 5 bases from V and 3 bases from J; junction bases left unmatched: 7. This CDR3 comprises 15 residues. CDR1 is SGHTA and CDR2 is FQGTGA in the germline V gene.

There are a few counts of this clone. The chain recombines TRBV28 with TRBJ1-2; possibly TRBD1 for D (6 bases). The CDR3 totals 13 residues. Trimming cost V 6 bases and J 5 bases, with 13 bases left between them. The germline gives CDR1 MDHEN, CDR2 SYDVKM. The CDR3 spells CASRPGVTYGYTF. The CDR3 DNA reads TGTGCCAGCAGACCAGGGGTGACGTATGGCTACACCTTC.

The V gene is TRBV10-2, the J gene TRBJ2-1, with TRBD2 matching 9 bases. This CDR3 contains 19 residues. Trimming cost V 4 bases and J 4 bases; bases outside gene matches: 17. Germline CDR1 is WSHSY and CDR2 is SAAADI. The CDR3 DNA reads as TGCGCCAGCAGTGGAGGGGGGAGGGGGCTAGCGGGGCAATACAATGAGCAGTTCTTC. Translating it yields CASSGGGRGLAGQYNEQFF.

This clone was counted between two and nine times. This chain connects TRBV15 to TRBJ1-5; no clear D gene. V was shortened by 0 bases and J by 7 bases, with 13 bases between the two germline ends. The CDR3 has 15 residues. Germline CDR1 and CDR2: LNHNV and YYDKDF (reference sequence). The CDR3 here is CATSRDRDSGQPQHF. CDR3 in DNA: TGTGCCACCAGCAGAGATCGAGACTCGGGACAGCCCCAGCATTTT.

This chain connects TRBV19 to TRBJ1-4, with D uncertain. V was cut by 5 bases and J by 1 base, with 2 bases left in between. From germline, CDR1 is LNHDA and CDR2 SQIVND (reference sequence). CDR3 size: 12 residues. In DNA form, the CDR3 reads TGTGCCAGTAGTGAAACTAATGAAAAACTGTTTTTT. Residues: CASSETNEKLFF.

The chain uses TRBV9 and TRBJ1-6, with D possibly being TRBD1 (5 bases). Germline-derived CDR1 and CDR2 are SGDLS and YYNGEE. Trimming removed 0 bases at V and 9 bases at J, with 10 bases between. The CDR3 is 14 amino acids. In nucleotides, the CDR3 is TGTGCCAGCAGCGTAGGAGGGGAGGGTTCACCCCTCCACTTT. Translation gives CASSVGGEGSPLHF.

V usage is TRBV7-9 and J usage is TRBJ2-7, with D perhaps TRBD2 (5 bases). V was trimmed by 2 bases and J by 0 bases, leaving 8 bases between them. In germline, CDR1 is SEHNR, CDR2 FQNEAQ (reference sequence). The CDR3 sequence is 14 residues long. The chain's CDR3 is CASSLTRDSYEQYF. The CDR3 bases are TGTGCCAGCAGCTTAACCCGGGACTCCTACGAGCAGTACTTC.

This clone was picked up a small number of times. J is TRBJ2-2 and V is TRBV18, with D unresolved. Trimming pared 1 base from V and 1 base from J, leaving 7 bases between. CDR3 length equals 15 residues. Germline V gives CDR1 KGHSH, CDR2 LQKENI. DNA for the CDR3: TGTGCCAGCTCACCACTTACACAGAACACCGGGGAGCTGTTTTTT. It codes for CASSPLTQNTGELFF.

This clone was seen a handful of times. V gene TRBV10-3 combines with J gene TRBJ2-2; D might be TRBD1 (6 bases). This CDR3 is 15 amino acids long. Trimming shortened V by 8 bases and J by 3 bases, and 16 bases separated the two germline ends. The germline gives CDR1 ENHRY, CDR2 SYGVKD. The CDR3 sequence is CAIGSGQGHTGELFF. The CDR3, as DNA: TGTGCCATCGGCTCGGGCCAGGGGCACACCGGGGAGCTGTTTTTT.